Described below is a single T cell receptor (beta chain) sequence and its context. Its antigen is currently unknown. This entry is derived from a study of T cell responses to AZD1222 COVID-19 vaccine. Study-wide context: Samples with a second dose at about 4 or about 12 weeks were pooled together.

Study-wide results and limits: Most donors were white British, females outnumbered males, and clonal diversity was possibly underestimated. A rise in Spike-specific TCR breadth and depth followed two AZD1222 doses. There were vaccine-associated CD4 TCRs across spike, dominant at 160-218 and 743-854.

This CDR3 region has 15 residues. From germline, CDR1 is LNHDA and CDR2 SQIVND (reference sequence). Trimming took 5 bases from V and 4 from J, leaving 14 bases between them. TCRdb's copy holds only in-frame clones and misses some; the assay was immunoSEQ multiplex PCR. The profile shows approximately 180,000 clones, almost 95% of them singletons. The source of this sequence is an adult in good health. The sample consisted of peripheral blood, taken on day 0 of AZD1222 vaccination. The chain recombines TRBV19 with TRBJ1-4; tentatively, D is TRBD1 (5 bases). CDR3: CASSPFGADNEKLFF. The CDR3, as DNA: TGTGCCAGTAGTCCCTTCGGGGCCGATAATGAAAAACTGTTTTTT.